The following is a T cell receptor (beta chain) sequence with its context. Extraction and reverse transcription of RNA yielded cDNA as the sequencing template. Some clones are missing from TCRdb's copy, which holds only in-frame ones; the method was immunoSEQ multiplex PCR. In the table there are a few thousand clones, under 85% of which are singletons. J gave up 3 bases and V 4 bases, and 7 bases lay outside the gene matches. There are 15 residues in the CDR3. Germline CDR1 is PRHDT and CDR2 is FYEKMQ (reference sequence). The data derive from a study of CD8+ T cells in alopecia areata. The treatment was: oral pan-JAK inhibitor, 5-10 mg twice daily. Individuals with alopecia areata gave both lesional scalp punch biopsies and peripheral blood for collection.

The sequence derives from a human donor with alopecia areata. Sequenced here: skin, sampled at week 24, from a patient treated with tofacitinib. The J gene is TRBJ2-7, the V gene TRBV13; TRBD1 agrees at 9 bases. For the CDR3, the DNA is TGTGCCAGCAGCTCCGAGGGACAGGGAGACTACGAGCAGTACTTC. Its translation is CASSSEGQGDYEQYF.